This T cell receptor beta chain was retrieved from a study of blood T cells in healthy people across ages. The CDR3 runs to 16 residues. V was clipped by 5 bases and J by 1 base; unmatched bases: 9. Points on this clonotype: Its antigen is still unknown.

Russia was home to the donors, healthy Caucasian individuals aged roughly 6 to 90. Combining a sample-barcoded 5' primer with a J-beta primer mix, a second PCR ran for about 7 to 11 cycles. TCRdb re-analysed the 5' RACE reads in MiXCR, keeping a single row per CDR3 protein. The sample has 780,000 or so distinct CDR3 sequences; about 53% are singletons. Findings and limits, study-wide: Compared with aged donors, long-lived donors showed fewer expanded clones, suggesting selection. TCR beta diversity correlated strongly with naive T cell percentage.

Sequenced: blood. This rearrangement joins TRBV12-3 or TRBV12-4 to TRBJ1-1, with TRBD1 identical over 8 bases. This receptor was identified in an elderly man in good health. CDR3 sequence: CASSAPPGQENTEAFF. CDR3 DNA: TGTGCCAGCAGTGCCCCTCCGGGACAGGAGAACACTGAAGCTTTCTTT.